This is a list of T cell receptor beta chains from one sample in a study of T cell repertoires in aging, cancer and after chemotherapy. One entry per CDR3 protein, called by TCRdb with MiXCR from the multiplex PCR reads. The repertoire holds about 3,200 distinct CDR3 sequences, with about a fifth as singletons. Sequenced input: blood. The receptor set was obtained from a human donor with a blood cancer. CDR3s leave out the opening cysteine and the closing phenylalanine or tryptophan. Fields, in order: V gene, J gene, clone size, CDR3 protein. Only some rows state a clone size, as once, few, many or a class for expanded clones.

TRBV19	TRBJ2-2	medium-sized	ASSIRSGSANTGELF
TRBV6-5	TRBJ2-7	large	ASSLDPGSYEQY
TRBV28	TRBJ2-7	few	ASNSPGGLRREQY
TRBV28	TRBJ2-7	NA	ASSLTSGRAYEQY
TRBV5-4	TRBJ1-2	NA	ASSLTGTYGYT
TRBV7-6	TRBJ1-4	medium-sized	ASSLDLNEKLF
TRBV6-1	TRBJ1-6	medium-sized	ASLRGVAQSNSPLH
TRBV19	TRBJ2-5	NA	ASKSSGSRLETQY
TRBV5-1	TRBJ2-1	NA	ASSSGLAARIYNEQF
TRBV19	TRBJ1-1	few	ASSIMLNTEAF
TRBV27	TRBJ1-1	NA	ASSLVIRDKAF